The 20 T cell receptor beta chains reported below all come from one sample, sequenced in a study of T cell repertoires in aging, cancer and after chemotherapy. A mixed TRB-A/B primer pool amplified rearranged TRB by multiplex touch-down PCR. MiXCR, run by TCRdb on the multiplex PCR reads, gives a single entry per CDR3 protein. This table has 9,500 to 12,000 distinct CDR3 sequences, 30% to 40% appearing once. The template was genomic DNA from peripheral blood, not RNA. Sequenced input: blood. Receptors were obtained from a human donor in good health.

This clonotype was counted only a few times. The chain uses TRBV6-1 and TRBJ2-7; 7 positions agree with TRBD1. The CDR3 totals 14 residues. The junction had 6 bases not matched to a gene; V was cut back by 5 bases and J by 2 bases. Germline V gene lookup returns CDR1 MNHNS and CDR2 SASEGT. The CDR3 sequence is CASSLQTGPYEQYF. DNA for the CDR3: TGTGCCAGCAGTCTCCAGACAGGGCCCTACGAGCAGTACTTC.

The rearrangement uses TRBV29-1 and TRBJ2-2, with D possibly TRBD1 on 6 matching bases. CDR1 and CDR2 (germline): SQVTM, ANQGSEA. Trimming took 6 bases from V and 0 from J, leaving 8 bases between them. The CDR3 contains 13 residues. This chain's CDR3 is CSVAGANTGELFF. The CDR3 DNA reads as TGCAGCGTCGCAGGGGCGAACACCGGGGAGCTGTTTTTT.

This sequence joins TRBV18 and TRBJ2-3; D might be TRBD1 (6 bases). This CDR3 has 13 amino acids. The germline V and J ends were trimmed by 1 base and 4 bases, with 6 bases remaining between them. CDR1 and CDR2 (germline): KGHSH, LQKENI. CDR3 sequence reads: CASSPQGADTQYF. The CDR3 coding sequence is TGTGCCAGCTCACCACAGGGGGCAGATACGCAGTATTTT.

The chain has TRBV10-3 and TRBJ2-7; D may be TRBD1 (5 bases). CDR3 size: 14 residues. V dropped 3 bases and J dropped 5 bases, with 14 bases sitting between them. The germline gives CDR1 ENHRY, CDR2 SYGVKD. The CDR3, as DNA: TGTGCCATCAGTGAACCCTTAACAGGTGACGAGCAGTACTTC. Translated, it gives CAISEPLTGDEQYF.

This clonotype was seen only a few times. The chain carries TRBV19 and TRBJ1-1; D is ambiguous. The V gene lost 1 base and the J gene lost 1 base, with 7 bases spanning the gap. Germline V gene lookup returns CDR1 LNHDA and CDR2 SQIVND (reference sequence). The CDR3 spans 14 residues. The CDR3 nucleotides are TGTGCCAGTAGTATAGTAACGGGGAACACTGAAGCTTTCTTT. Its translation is CASSIVTGNTEAFF.

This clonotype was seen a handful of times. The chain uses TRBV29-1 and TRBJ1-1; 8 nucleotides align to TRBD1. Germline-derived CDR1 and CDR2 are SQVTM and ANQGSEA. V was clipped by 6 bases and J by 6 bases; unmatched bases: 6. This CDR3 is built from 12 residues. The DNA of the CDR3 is TGCAGCGTCAACAGGGGGATACCTGAAGCTTTCTTT. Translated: CSVNRGIPEAFF.

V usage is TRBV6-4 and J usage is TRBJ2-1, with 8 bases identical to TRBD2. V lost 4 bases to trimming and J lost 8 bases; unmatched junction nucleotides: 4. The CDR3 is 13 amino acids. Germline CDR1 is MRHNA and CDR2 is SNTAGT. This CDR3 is CASSAAGGYEQFF. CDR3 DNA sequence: TGTGCCAGCAGTGCGGCGGGAGGCTATGAGCAGTTCTTC.

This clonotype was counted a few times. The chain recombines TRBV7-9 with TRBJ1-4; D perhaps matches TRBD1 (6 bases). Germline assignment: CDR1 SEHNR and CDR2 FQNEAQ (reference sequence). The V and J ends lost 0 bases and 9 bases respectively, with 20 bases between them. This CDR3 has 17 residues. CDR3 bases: TGTGCCAGCAGCTTAGCCATCGATGGGGGGCGTTGGAAAAAACTGTTTTTT. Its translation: CASSLAIDGGRWKKLFF.

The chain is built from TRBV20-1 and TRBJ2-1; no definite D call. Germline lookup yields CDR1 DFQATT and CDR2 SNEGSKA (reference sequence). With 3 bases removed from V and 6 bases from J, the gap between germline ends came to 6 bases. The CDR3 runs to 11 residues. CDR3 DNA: TGCAGTGCTAGGCGGTCCAATGAGCAGTTCTTC. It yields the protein CSARRSNEQFF.

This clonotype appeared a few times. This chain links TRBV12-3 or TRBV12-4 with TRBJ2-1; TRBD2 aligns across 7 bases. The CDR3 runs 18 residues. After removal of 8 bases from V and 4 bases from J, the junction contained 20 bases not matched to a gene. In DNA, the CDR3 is TGTGCCAGCCGATCCGCAGCGGGACGCGGTCCCAGATACAATGAGCAGTTCTTC. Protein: CASRSAAGRGPRYNEQFF.

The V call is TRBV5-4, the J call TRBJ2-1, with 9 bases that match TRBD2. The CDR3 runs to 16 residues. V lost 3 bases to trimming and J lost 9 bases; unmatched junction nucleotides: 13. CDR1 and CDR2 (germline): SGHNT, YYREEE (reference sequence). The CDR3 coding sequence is TGTGCCAGCAGCTCCCGTGGTAGCGGGAGTTTCGGTGAGCAGTTCTTC. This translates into CASSSRGSGSFGEQFF.

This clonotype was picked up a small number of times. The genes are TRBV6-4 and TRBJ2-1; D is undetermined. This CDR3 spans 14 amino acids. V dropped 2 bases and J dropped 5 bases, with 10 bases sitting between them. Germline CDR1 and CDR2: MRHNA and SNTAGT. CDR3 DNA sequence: TGTGCCAGCAGTGACGGCGACGGGCACAATGAGCAGTTCTTC. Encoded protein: CASSDGDGHNEQFF.

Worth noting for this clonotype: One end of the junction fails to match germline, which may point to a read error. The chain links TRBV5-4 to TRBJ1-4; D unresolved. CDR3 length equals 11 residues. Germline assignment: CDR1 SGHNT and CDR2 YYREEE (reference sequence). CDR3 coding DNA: TGTGCCAGCAGCCCAGGACTGTCTATGGTGTTT. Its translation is CASSPGLSMVF. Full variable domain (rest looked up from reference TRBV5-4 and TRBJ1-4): ETGVTQSPTHLIKTRGQQVTLRCSSQSGHNTVSWYQQALGQGPQFIFQYYREEENGRGNFPPRFSGLQFPNYSSELNVNALELDDSALYLCASSPGLSMVFGSGTQLSVL.

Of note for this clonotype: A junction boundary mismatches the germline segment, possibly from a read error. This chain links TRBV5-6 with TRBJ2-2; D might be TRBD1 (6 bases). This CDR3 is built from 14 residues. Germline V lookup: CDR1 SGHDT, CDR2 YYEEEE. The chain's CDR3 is CVSSLGAGPGELFF. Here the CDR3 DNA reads TGTGTCAGCAGCTTGGGGGCAGGCCCGGGGGAGCTGTTTTTT.

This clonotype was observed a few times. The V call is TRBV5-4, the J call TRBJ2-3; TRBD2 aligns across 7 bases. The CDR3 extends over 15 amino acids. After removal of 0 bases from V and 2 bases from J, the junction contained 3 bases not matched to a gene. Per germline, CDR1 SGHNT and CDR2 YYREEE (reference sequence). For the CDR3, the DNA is TGTGCCAGCAGCTTGGCCACTAGCGACACAGATACGCAGTATTTT. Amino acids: CASSLATSDTDTQYF.

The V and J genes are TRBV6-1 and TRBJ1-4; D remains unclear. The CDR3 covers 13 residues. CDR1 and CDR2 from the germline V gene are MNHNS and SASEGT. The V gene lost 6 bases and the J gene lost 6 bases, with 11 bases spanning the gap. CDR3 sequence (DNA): TGTGCCAGCAGGGGGAGAGGAGATGAAAAACTGTTTTTT. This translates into CASRGRGDEKLFF.

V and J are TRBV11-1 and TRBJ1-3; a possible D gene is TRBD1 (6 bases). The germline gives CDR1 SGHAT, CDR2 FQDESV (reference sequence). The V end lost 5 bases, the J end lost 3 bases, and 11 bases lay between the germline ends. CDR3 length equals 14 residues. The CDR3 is CASSLGTLGNTIYF. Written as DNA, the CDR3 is TGTGCCAGCAGCCTAGGGACACTTGGAAACACCATATATTTT. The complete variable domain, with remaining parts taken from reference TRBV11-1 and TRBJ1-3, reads EAEVAQSPRYKITEKSQAVAFWCDPISGHATLYWYRQILGQGPELLVQFQDESVVDDSQLPKDRFSAERLKGVDSTLKIQPAELGDSAMYLCASSLGTLGNTIYFGEGSWLTVV.

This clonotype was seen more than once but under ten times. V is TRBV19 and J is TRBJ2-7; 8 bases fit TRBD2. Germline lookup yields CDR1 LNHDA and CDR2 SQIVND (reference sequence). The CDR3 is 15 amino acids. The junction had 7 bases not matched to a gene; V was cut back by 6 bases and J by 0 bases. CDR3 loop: CASRAQSGSSYEQYF. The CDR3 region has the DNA TGTGCCAGTAGGGCTCAAAGCGGGAGCTCCTACGAGCAGTACTTC.

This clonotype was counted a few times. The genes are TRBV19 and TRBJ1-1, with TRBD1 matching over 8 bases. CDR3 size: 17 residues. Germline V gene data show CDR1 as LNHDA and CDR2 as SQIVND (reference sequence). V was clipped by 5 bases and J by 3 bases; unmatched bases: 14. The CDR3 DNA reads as TGTGCCAGTAGTCCCTATCTCGTCGGACAGGGCTACACTGAAGCTTTCTTT. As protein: CASSPYLVGQGYTEAFF.

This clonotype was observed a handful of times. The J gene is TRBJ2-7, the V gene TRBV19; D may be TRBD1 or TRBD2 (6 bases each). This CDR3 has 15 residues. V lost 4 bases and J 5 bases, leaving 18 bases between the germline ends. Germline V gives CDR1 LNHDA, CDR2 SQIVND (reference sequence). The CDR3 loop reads CASSTAYGGQDEQYF. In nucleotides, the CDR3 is TGTGCCAGTAGTACCGCTTATGGGGGGCAGGACGAGCAGTACTTC.